This T cell receptor beta chain stems from a study of CD8 T cells in ankylosing spondylitis. Making the TCR beta libraries involved quantitative 5'-RACE with molecular barcodes. TCRdb re-derived calls from the 5' RACE reads in MiXCR, one entry per CDR3 protein. The sample includes 100,000 to 150,000 distinct CDR3 sequences, around 9.3% of them seen just once. This clonotype was observed many times. Its antigen is undetermined. Trimming removed 1 base from V and 4 bases from J, with 14 bases in between. Germline V lookup: CDR1 MGHRA, CDR2 YSYEKL. The CDR3 is 16 residues long. Overall study results and limits: From matched ankylosing spondylitis synovial fluid, disease-linked clones were reportedly recovered at significantly enriched levels. Several highly homologous variants made up a TCR beta motif that seemed to typify ankylosing spondylitis blood.

The source is a male donor with ankylosing spondylitis or in good health (not recorded which). The sample comprised blood, either unsorted or a sorted T cell fraction (not recorded which). The gene calls are TRBV4-1 and TRBJ2-1, with a weak D call TRBD2 (6 bases). The CDR3, as DNA: TGCGCCAGCAGCCAAGTACCTCCTAGCGAATACAATGAGCAGTTCTTC. This translates into CASSQVPPSEYNEQFF.